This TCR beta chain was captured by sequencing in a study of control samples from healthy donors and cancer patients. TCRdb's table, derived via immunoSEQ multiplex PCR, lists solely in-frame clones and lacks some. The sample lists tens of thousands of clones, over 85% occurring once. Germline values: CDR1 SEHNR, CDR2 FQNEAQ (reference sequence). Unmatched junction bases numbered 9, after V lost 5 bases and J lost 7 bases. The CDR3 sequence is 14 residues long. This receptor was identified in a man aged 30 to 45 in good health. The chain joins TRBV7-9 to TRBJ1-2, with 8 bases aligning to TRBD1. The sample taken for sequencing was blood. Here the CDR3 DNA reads TGTGCCAGCAGCAGGACAGGGCTCACGGTTGGCTACACCTTC. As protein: CASSRTGLTVGYTF.